Below, 8 T cell receptor beta chains from the same sample are listed, as sequenced in a study of blood T cell repertoires in COVID-19. Measured with immunoSEQ multiplex PCR; TCRdb has only the in-frame clones, and not every one. The sample holds about 260,000 clones, roughly nine tenths seen once. The sequenced material came from peripheral blood. These receptors came from a man in his forties or fifties who had recovered from COVID-19.

The J gene is TRBJ2-3, the V gene TRBV6-5; D is uncertain. The CDR3 covers 13 residues. V lost 6 bases, J lost 2 bases, and 9 bases lay in between. Germline CDR1 MNHEY, CDR2 SVGAGI. In nucleotides, the CDR3 is TGTGCCAGCAGAACTTTGATCACAGATACGCAGTATTTT. Encoded protein: CASRTLITDTQYF.

Notes on this clone: In the same sample, other DNA sequences code for this CDR3. The V gene is TRBV5-1, the J gene TRBJ2-1, with 11 bases identical to TRBD2. J was trimmed by 2 bases and V by 5 bases; bases with no gene match: 3. Germline V gene data show CDR1 as SGHRS and CDR2 as YFSETQ. This CDR3 is 15 amino acids long. The CDR3 DNA reads TGCGCCAGCAGTTCGGGACTAGCGGCCTACAATGAGCAGTTCTTC. Its protein product is CASSSGLAAYNEQFF.

V usage is TRBV5-1 and J usage is TRBJ1-6; possibly TRBD1 for D (5 bases). This CDR3 comprises 15 residues. Germline-derived CDR1 and CDR2 are SGHRS and YFSETQ. V lost 0 bases and J 10 bases, leaving 14 bases between the germline ends. Written as DNA, the CDR3 is TGCGCCAGCAGCTTGGCAGGGAGGGGTTACTCACCCCTCCACTTT. Translating gives CASSLAGRGYSPLHF.

The table lists this clone with a few counts. The chain joins TRBV27 to TRBJ2-1, with TRBD1 as a possible D gene (5 bases). Germline V gene lookup returns CDR1 MNHEY and CDR2 SMNVEV (reference sequence). Deletions cut 1 base from V and 6 bases from J, with 16 bases between. CDR3 length: 16 residues. Here the CDR3 reads CASSLYPTAQGNEQFF. The CDR3 nucleotides are TGTGCCAGCAGTTTATACCCGACAGCCCAAGGCAATGAGCAGTTCTTC.

CDR3 protein: CASSIRPSGRAYNEQFF. Written as DNA, the CDR3 is TGTGCCAGTAGTATAAGACCCAGCGGGAGGGCCTACAATGAGCAGTTCTTC. The chain uses TRBV19 and TRBJ2-1, with 10 bases lining up with TRBD2. Germline CDR1 reads LNHDA; CDR2 reads SQIVND (reference sequence). This CDR3 spans 17 amino acids. The ends lost 2 bases at V and 2 bases at J; junction bases unmatched: 6. Full variable domain (outside the CDR3, taken from reference TRBV19 and TRBJ2-1): DGGITQSPKYLFRKEGQNVTLSCEQNLNHDAMYWYRQDPGQGLRLIYYSQIVNDFQKGDIAEGYSVSREKKESFPLTVTSAQKNPTAFYLCASSIRPSGRAYNEQFFGPGTRLTVL.

The chain joins TRBV7-8 to TRBJ2-7; 7 bases align to TRBD2. The CDR3 runs 15 residues. The J segment lost 3 bases and the V segment lost 1 base, leaving 6 bases of the junction unmatched. The germline V gene encodes CDR1 SGHVS and CDR2 FQNEAQ. CDR3 protein: CASSLGNGRNYEQYF. The CDR3 region has the DNA TGTGCCAGCAGCTTAGGGAACGGGAGGAACTACGAGCAGTACTTC.

In the case of this clone: An end of the junction differs from the germline gene, which may be a read error. The CDR3 here is CASSYLQTQKREAMHF. Here the CDR3 DNA reads TGTGCCAGCAGTTACCTACAGACCCAGAAACGGGAGGCAATGCACTTC. V and J are TRBV6-6 and TRBJ2-7, with TRBD2 matching 7 bases. Germline-derived CDR1 and CDR2 are MNHNY and SVGAGI (reference sequence). The length of the CDR3 is 16 residues.

The J gene is TRBJ2-5, the V gene TRBV2; 11 nucleotides match TRBD2. Germline assignment: CDR1 SNHLY and CDR2 FYNNEI. This CDR3 region has 16 residues. Trimming removed 2 bases from V and 0 bases from J; junction bases left unmatched: 2. The CDR3 DNA reads as TGTGCCAGCAGTGAACTAGCGGGAGGCGACCAAGAGACCCAGTACTTC. It is translated as CASSELAGGDQETQYF.